This T cell receptor (beta chain) was documented in a study of cytomegalovirus exposure and HLA in healthy donors. The germline gives CDR1 SGHKS, CDR2 YYEKEE (reference sequence). The CDR3 has 14 residues. The V and J ends lost 0 bases and 3 bases respectively, with 9 bases between them. Healthy people donating bone marrow made up the donors. It was with 60 Vbeta and 13 Jbeta primers that the PCR ran. Libraries were prepared by immunoSEQ multiplex PCR; TCRdb keeps only in-frame clonotypes and omits some of them. This sample's clone table lists 90,000 to 100,000 clones. The gene calls are TRBV5-5 and TRBJ1-1; D is unresolved. Sequencing used PBMCs. The receptor was isolated from a woman between 25 and 40 years old in good health and CMV-seronegative. As DNA, the CDR3 is TGTGCCAGCAGCTTGGGGTGGCAGTACACTGAAGCTTTCTTT. Amino acids: CASSLGWQYTEAFF.